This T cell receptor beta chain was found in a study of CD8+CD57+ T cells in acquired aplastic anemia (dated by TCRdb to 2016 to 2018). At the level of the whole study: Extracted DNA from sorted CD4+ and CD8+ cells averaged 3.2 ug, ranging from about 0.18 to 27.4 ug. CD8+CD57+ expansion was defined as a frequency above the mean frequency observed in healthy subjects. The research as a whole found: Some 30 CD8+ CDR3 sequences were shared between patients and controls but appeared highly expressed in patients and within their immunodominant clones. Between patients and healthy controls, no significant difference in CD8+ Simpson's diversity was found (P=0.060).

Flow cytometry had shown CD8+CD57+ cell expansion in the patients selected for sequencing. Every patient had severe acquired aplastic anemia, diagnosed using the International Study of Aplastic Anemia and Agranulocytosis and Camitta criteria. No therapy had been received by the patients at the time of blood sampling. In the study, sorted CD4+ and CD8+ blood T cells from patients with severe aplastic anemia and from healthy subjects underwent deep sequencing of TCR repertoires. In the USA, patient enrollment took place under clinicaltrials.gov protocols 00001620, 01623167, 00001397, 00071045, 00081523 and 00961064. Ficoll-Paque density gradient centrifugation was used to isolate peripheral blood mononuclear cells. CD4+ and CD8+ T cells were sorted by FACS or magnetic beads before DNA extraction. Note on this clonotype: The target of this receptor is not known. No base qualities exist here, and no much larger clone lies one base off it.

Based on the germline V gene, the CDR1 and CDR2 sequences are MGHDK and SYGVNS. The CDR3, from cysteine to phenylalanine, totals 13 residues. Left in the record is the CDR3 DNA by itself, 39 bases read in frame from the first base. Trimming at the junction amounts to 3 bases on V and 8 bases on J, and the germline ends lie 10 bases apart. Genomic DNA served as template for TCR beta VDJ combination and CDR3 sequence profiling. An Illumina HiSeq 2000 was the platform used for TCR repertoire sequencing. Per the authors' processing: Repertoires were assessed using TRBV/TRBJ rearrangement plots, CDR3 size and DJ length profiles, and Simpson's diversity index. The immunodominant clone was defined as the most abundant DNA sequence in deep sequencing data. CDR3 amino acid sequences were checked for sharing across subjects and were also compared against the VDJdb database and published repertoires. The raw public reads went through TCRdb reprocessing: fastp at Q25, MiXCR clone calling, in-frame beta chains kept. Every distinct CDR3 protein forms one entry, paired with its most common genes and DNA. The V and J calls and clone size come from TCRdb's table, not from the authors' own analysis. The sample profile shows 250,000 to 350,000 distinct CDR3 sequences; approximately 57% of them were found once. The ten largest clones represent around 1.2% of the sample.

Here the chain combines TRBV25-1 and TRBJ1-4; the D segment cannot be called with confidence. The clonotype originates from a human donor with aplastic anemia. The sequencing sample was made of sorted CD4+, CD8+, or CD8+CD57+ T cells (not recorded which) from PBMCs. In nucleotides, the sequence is TGTGCCAGCAGTGAGATGGGGAAGGAAAAACTGTTTTTT. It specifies CASSEMGKEKLFF.